These T cell receptor beta chains were read from a single sample in a study of T cells after yellow fever vaccination. Using its own MiXCR run on the 5' RACE reads, TCRdb lists one record per CDR3 protein. The top ten hold 36% of the sample, which has tens of thousands of distinct CDR3 sequences, 6.5% to 9% seen once. The material was CD8+ T cells sorted from PBMCs, obtained 15 days after the yellow fever booster vaccination. The receptors shown here come from a young man who received the YFV17D yellow fever vaccine. Each CDR3 is given with its conserved first and last residue. The D gene is left open where the match is weak. For some rows the clone size is stated as once, few or many, or as a class when expanded; others skip it.

clone_size	v_call	d_call	j_call	cdr3_aa	cdr3_nt
many	TRBV6-2/TRBV6-3	TRBD2	TRBJ2-1	CASSQTWPSGDNEQFF	TGTGCCAGCAGTCAGACCTGGCCTAGCGGGGACAATGAGCAGTTCTTC
many	TRBV29-1	NA	TRBJ2-1	CSVEHSNEQFF	TGCAGCGTCGAGCACTCTAATGAGCAGTTCTTC
many	TRBV29-1	TRBD1	TRBJ2-7	CSVAGGAEYEQYF	TGCAGCGTTGCAGGGGGCGCGGAATACGAGCAGTACTTC
many	TRBV11-2	NA	TRBJ2-7	CASSLELSWAYEQYF	TGTGCCAGCAGCTTAGAGCTTAGCTGGGCCTACGAGCAGTACTTC
many	TRBV9	TRBD2	TRBJ2-2	CAGLAGEFGELFF	TGTGCCGGTCTAGCGGGAGAATTCGGGGAGCTGTTTTTT
many	TRBV5-5	NA	TRBJ2-7	CASSGASDEQYF	TGTGCCAGCAGCGGGGCTAGCGACGAGCAGTACTTC
many	TRBV6-1	NA	TRBJ2-7	CASSEGHEQYF	TGTGCCAGCAGTGAAGGGCACGAGCAGTACTTC
NA	TRBV6-2/TRBV6-3	NA	TRBJ2-1	CASSSLWNEQFF	TGTGCCAGCAGTTCCCTTTGGAATGAGCAGTTCTTC
many	TRBV7-9	NA	TRBJ1-2	CASSSESYTF	TGTGCCAGCAGCTCTGAAAGCTACACCTTC
many	TRBV11-3	TRBD1	TRBJ2-1	CASSPRGTGYNNEQFF	TGTGCCAGCAGCCCAAGAGGGACAGGGTACAACAATGAGCAGTTCTTC
many	TRBV25-1	NA	TRBJ2-3	CASSWMIDTQYF	TGTGCCAGCAGTTGGATGATCGATACGCAGTATTTT
few	TRBV30	NA	TRBJ1-1	CAWSVANRVSEAFF	TGTGCCTGGAGTGTAGCGAACAGGGTTAGTGAAGCTTTCTTT
many	TRBV5-1	TRBD2	TRBJ2-2	CASSFQASGARELFF	TGCGCCAGCAGCTTCCAGGCTAGCGGGGCGAGGGAGCTGTTTTTT
many	TRBV4-3	TRBD1	TRBJ2-7	CASSQAPGGFNEQYF	TGCGCCAGCAGCCAAGCCCCAGGGGGTTTCAACGAGCAGTACTTC
many	TRBV7-9	TRBD2	TRBJ2-1	CASSHPESGGSLNEQFF	TGTGCCAGCAGCCACCCTGAGTCGGGCGGGAGTTTGAATGAGCAGTTCTTC
many	TRBV18	NA	TRBJ2-7	CASSPTGGYEQYF	TGTGCCAGCTCACCAACCGGCGGCTACGAGCAGTACTTC
NA	TRBV5-6	NA	TRBJ2-7	CASSNPQGYEQYF	TGTGCCAGCAGCAACCCACAGGGTTACGAGCAGTACTTC
many	TRBV4-1	NA	TRBJ1-2	CASSQEVIGGTLYGYTF	TGCGCCAGCAGCCAAGAAGTTATCGGTGGCACCCTCTATGGCTACACCTTC
many	TRBV13	NA	TRBJ2-3	CASSPEDVATQYF	TGTGCCAGCAGCCCGGAGGACGTTGCTACGCAGTATTTT
few	TRBV25-1	NA	TRBJ1-5	CASSEYRFCGRPQHF	TGTGCCAGCAGTGAATATAGGTTTTGCGGCCGCCCCCAGCATTTT
many	TRBV7-9	TRBD1	TRBJ2-7	CASSFLSDRGYEQYF	TGTGCCAGCAGCTTCTTGTCCGACAGGGGTTACGAGCAGTACTTC
NA	TRBV27	NA	TRBJ2-7	CASSLNGHHYEQYF	TGTGCCAGCAGTTTAAATGGGCATCACTACGAGCAGTACTTC
many	TRBV24-1	NA	TRBJ2-1	CATRGDSYNEQFF	TGTGCCACCAGGGGGGACTCCTACAATGAGCAGTTCTTC
many	TRBV10-2	NA	TRBJ2-7	CASSESGVSPYEQYF	TGCGCCAGCAGTGAGTCGGGGGTATCACCCTACGAGCAGTACTTC